Listed below are T cell receptor beta chains from one sample, sequenced in a study of vaccination effects on CD4 cells after COVID-19. Only in-frame clones appear in the TCRdb table, and some are missing; sequencing was by immunoSEQ multiplex PCR. The sample lists about 63,000 clones, around 75% occurring once. For these receptors, no antigen is known. Specimen: CD4+ T cells from PBMCs cultured with HCoV-OC43 spike peptides, collected before COVID-19 vaccination. The receptors stem from a human donor who received a COVID-19 vaccine. CDR3s include the opening cysteine and the closing phenylalanine or tryptophan. The order of the fields is clone size, D gene, V gene, J gene, CDR3 protein, CDR3 DNA. The D gene is left open where the match is weak. Clone size is given for some rows only: seen once, a few or many times, or a class if the clone is expanded.

.	TRBD2	TRBV7-8	TRBJ2-4	CASSLALAGSAKNIQYF	TGTGCCAGCAGCTTAGCGCTAGCGGGGTCAGCCAAAAACATTCAGTACTTC
.	.	TRBV18	TRBJ1-1	CASSPRTDNEAFF	TGTGCCAGCTCACCACGAACCGATAATGAAGCTTTCTTT
.	.	TRBV29-1	TRBJ2-1	CSVGDFNVHNEQFF	TGCAGCGTAGGGGACTTCAACGTACACAATGAGCAGTTCTTC
.	TRBD1	TRBV5-8	TRBJ2-5	CASSPKGQGRWETQYF	TGTGCCAGCAGCCCGAAGGGACAGGGGCGGTGGGAGACCCAGTACTTC
.	.	TRBV19	TRBJ2-5	CASTARGRAETQYF	TGTGCCAGTACTGCGAGAGGCAGGGCAGAGACCCAGTACTTC
.	TRBD1	TRBV27	TRBJ1-5	CASSLQQGIGPQHF	TGTGCCAGCAGTTTGCAACAGGGGATTGGGCCCCAGCATTTT
few	.	TRBV2	TRBJ1-2	CASSRGQDFYGYTF	TGTGCCAGCAGCAGGGGTCAAGACTTCTATGGCTACACCTTC
.	.	TRBV9	TRBJ2-3	CASSPHAASPDTQYF	TGTGCCAGCAGCCCCCACGCGGCGAGTCCGGATACGCAGTATTTT
.	TRBD2	TRBV5-1	TRBJ2-5	CASSMGTSGGAIVETQYF	TGCGCCAGCAGCATGGGGACTAGCGGGGGGGCAATCGTCGAGACCCAGTACTTC
.	TRBD1	TRBV20-1	TRBJ1-2	CRSGTGPGYTF	TGCAGATCCGGGACAGGGCCGGGCTACACCTTC
.	.	TRBV7-9	TRBJ1-4	CASSLVGLSNEKLFF	TGTGCCAGCAGCTTAGTGGGGCTGTCTAATGAAAAACTGTTTTTT
.	TRBD2	TRBV9	TRBJ2-2	CASSVSGGAGTGELFF	TGTGCCAGCAGCGTTAGCGGGGGGGCTGGAACCGGGGAGCTGTTTTTT
.	TRBD2	TRBV5-1	TRBJ2-5	CASSLSSGGETQYF	TGCGCCAGCAGCTTGTCTAGCGGGGGAGAGACCCAGTACTTC
once	.	TRBV6-2/TRBV6-3	TRBJ2-5	CASSFSQETQYF	TGTGCCAGCAGTTTCTCCCAGGAGACCCAGTACTTC
.	.	TRBV18	TRBJ2-5	CASSPPERNQETQYF	TGTGCCAGCTCACCACCGGAACGCAACCAAGAGACCCAGTACTTC
.	TRBD1	TRBV4-3	TRBJ1-1	CASSQGGTGRTYAEAFF	TGCGCCAGCAGCCAAGGTGGGACAGGTAGGACTTACGCTGAAGCTTTCTTT
.	.	TRBV12-3/TRBV12-4	TRBJ2-3	CASSLALGTPQYF	TGTGCCAGCAGTTTAGCGCTGGGAACCCCGCAGTATTTT
.	.	TRBV6-5	TRBJ1-4	CASTRGTATNEKLFF	TGTGCCAGCACTAGAGGGACGGCAACTAATGAAAAACTGTTTTTT
.	.	TRBV19	TRBJ2-3	CASSKKTGPRTDTQYF	TGTGCCAGTAGTAAAAAGACAGGACCCCGCACAGATACGCAGTATTTT
.	TRBD2	TRBV11-2	TRBJ2-3	CASSQRGTGDTQYF	TGTGCCAGCAGCCAGCGGGGGACGGGAGATACGCAGTATTTT
once	TRBD1	TRBV6-5	TRBJ1-2	CASRREQGTYGYTF	TGTGCCAGCAGAAGAGAACAGGGGACCTATGGCTACACCTTC
.	TRBD1	TRBV19	TRBJ1-3	CASRRRDRPEGSGNTIYF	TGTGCCAGTCGACGCCGGGACAGACCTGAAGGCTCTGGAAACACCATATATTTT
.	.	TRBV6-5	TRBJ1-2	CASSQIPGGYTF	TGTGCCAGCAGTCAGATTCCTGGGGGCTACACCTTC
once	TRBD1	TRBV6-5	TRBJ1-2	CASRRPGQDAYTF	TGTGCCAGCAGACGCCCGGGACAGGATGCCTACACCTTC
.	.	TRBV19	TRBJ1-5	CASTDPPAPQHF	TGTGCCAGTACTGACCCCCCCGCGCCCCAGCATTTT
.	.	TRBV3-1/TRBV3-2	TRBJ1-1	CASSPRRIVNTEAFF	TGTGCCAGCAGCCCACGTCGGATTGTTAACACTGAAGCTTTCTTT
few	.	TRBV10-3	TRBJ1-4	CAISEGDEKLFF	TGTGCCATCAGTGAAGGAGATGAAAAACTGTTTTTT
.	TRBD1	TRBV18	TRBJ2-5	CASSHGTGVAETQYF	TGTGCCAGCTCACATGGGACAGGGGTTGCAGAGACCCAGTACTTC
.	.	TRBV5-1	TRBJ1-1	CASSPGGQGGGTEAFF	TGCGCCAGCAGCCCCGGGGGCCAGGGCGGAGGTACTGAAGCTTTCTTT
few	TRBD2	TRBV29-1	TRBJ2-1	CSVDNNRLAGGQREQFF	TGCAGCGTCGACAACAACCGACTAGCGGGGGGGCAGAGGGAGCAGTTCTTC
.	TRBD1	TRBV29-1	TRBJ2-5	CSVRDRGRVPETQYF	TGCAGCGTTCGGGACAGGGGAAGAGTCCCAGAGACCCAGTACTTC